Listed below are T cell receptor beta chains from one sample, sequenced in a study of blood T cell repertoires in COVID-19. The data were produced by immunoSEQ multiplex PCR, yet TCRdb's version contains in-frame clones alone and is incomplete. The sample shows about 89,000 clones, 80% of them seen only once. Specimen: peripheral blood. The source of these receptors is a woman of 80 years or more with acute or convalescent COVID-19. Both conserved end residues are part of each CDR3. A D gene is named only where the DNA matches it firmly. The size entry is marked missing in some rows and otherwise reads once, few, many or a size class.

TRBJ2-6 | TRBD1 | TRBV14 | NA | TGTGCCAGCAGCCGGACAGGGTATATTGGGGCCAACGTCCTGACTTTC | CASSRTGYIGANVLTF
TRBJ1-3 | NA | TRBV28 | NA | TGTGCCAGCAGTTTATGGGGCAGCTCTGGAAACACCATATATTTT | CASSLWGSSGNTIYF
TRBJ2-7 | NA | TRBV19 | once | TGTGCCAGTAGTATAAACGGGATGGCCTCCTACGAGCAGTACTTC | CASSINGMASYEQYF
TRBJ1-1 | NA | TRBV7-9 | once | TGTGCCAGCAGCCCACGAGGTGAAGCTTTCTTT | CASSPRGEAFF
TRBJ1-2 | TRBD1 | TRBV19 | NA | TGTGCCAGCCACCGGGACAGGGATCAGGGCTACACCTTC | CASHRDRDQGYTF
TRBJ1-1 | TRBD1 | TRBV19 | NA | TGTGCCAGTAGTATGGGGACAGGGGGAATGAACACTGAAGCTTTCTTT | CASSMGTGGMNTEAFF
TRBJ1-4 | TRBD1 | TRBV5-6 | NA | TGTGCCAGCAGCATCACCGGGACAGGAGGTGAAAAACTGTTTTTT | CASSITGTGGEKLFF
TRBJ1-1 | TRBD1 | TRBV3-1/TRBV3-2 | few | TGTGCCAGCAGCCAATCGGACAGGGACACTGAAGCTTTCTTT | CASSQSDRDTEAFF
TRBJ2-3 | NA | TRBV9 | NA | TGTGCCAGCAGCACCACACAAAACCCAGATACGCAGTATTTT | CASSTTQNPDTQYF
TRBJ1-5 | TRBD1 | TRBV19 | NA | TGTGCCAGTAGGGACCCTTCCGGGACAGGGGGCAATCAGCCCCAGCATTTT | CASRDPSGTGGNQPQHF
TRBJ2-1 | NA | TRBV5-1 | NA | TGCGCCAGCAGCTTGGGCGGAGCCTCCTACAATGAGCAGTTCTTC | CASSLGGASYNEQFF
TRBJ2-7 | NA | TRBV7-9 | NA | TGTGCCAGCAGCTTATCTCAGGGGAACTCCTACGAGCAGTACTTC | CASSLSQGNSYEQYF
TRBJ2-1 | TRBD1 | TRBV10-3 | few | TGTGCCATCAGGGGACAGGGAAGTAATGAGCAGTTCTTC | CAIRGQGSNEQFF
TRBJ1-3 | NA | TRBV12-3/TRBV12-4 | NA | TGTTCCTCAGGGGCTGGAAACACCATATATTTT | CSSGAGNTIYF
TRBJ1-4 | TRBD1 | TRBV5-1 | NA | TGCGCCAGCAGCGGCCCGACAGGGATAAATGAAAAACTGTTTTTT | CASSGPTGINEKLFF
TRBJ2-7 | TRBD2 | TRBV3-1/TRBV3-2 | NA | TGTGCCAGCAGCCAAAAGAGGACTAGCGGGGGCTCCTACGAGCAGTACTTC | CASSQKRTSGGSYEQYF
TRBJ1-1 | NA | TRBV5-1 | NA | TGCGCCAGCAGCTTAATGGGGGGCACTGAAGCTTTCTTT | CASSLMGGTEAFF
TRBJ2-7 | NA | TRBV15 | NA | TGTGCCACCAGCAGAGAGGGGGCAGGGTCCCACGAGCAGTACTTC | CATSREGAGSHEQYF
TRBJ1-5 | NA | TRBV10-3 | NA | TGTGCCATCAGTCGGGACAACCAAAATCAGCCCCAGCATTTT | CAISRDNQNQPQHF
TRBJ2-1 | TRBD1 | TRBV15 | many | TGTGCCACCAGCAGAAACCCAGGACAGGGGGATTACAATGAGCAGTTCTTC | CATSRNPGQGDYNEQFF
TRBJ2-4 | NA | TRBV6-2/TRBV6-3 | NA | TGTGCCAGCAGTTTTGGCGGTAGCGGCGCAAAAAACATTCAGTACTTC | CASSFGGSGAKNIQYF
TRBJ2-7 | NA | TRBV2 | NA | TGTGCCAGCAGTGAAGGTACTTCCTACGAGCAGTACTTC | CASSEGTSYEQYF
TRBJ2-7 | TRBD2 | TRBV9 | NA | TGTGCCAGCAGCGTAGCTACCGGGGGGGCCCAGAGCGAGCAGTACTTC | CASSVATGGAQSEQYF
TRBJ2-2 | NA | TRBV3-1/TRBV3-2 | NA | TGTGCCAGCAGCCCTCGGGGAGGGAACACCGGGGAGCTGTTTTTT | CASSPRGGNTGELFF
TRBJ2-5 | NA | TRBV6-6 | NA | TGTGCCAGCAGTTACCGTTTGACCCAGTACTTC | CASSYRLTQYF
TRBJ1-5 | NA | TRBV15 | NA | TGTGCCACCAGCAGAGTAGGGGGACAGCCCCAGCATTTT | CATSRVGGQPQHF
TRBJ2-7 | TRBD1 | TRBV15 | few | TGTGCCACCAGCAGCGAAGGGACAGGGGCCTACGAGCAGTACTTC | CATSSEGTGAYEQYF
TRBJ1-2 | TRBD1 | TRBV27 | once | TGTGCCAGCAGCGATAAAACAGGGGGCCCCTATGGCTACACCTTC | CASSDKTGGPYGYTF
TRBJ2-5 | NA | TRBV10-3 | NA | TGTGCCATCAGGTCAGACGGGGGTTGGGAGACCCAGTACTTC | CAIRSDGGWETQYF
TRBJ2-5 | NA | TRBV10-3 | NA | TGTGCCATCAGTGAGGGGGGGGAGACCCAGTACTTC | CAISEGGETQYF
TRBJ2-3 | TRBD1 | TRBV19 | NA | TGTGCCAGTAGTACCCTAGGGACAGGGGGCGAAGCGCAGTATTTT | CASSTLGTGGEAQYF
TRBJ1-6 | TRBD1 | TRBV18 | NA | TGTGCCAGCTCACAAGGGACAGGCTTCTCCTATAATTCACCCCTCCACTTT | CASSQGTGFSYNSPLHF
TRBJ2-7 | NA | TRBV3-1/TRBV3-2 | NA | TGTGCCAGCAGCCTAGGTGGACAGTTTAGCTCCTACGAGCAGTACTTC | CASSLGGQFSSYEQYF
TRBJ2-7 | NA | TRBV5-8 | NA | TGTGCCAGCAGACGGAGACTGGAAAGCTACGAGCAGTACTTC | CASRRRLESYEQYF
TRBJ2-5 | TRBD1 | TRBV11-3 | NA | TGTGCCAGCAGCTTGCAACAGGGGGCTTGGGAGACCCAGTACTTC | CASSLQQGAWETQYF
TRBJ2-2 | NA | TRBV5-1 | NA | TGCGCCAGCAGGGCGGGGCCAACTAACACCGGGGAGCTGTTTTTT | CASRAGPTNTGELFF
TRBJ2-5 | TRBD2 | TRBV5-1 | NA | TGCGCCAGCAGCTTGGGGACTAGCGGCCAAGAGACCCAGTACTTC | CASSLGTSGQETQYF
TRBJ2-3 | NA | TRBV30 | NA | TGTGCCCGGAGGTTTCCGAGCACAGATACGCAGTATTTT | CARRFPSTDTQYF
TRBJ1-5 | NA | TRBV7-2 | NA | TGTGCCAGCAGCCTAGTCTCCCTCCGGGGAACTCAGCCCCAGCATTTT | CASSLVSLRGTQPQHF
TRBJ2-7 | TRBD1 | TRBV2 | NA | TGTGCCAGCAGACCCACAGGGGTGTCCCACGAGCAGTACTTC | CASRPTGVSHEQYF
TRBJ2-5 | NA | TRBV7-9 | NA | TGTGCCAGCAGCCCTCTAGCGCGGGAGACCCAGTACTTC | CASSPLARETQYF
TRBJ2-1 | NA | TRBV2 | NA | TGTGCCAGTTCTAGGAGCTCCTACAATGAGCAGTTCTTC | CASSRSSYNEQFF
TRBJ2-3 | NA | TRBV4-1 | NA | TGCGCCAGCAGCCAAGATCATTGGCGGGGAACCACAGATACGCAGTATTTT | CASSQDHWRGTTDTQYF
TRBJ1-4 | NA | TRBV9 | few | TGTGCCAGCAGCGCGGGACTCTCAACTAATGAAAAACTGTTTTTT | CASSAGLSTNEKLFF
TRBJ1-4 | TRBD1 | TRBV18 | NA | TGTGCCAGCTCACCATACACCCGACAGGGCCGGTATACTAATGAAAAACTGTTTTTT | CASSPYTRQGRYTNEKLFF
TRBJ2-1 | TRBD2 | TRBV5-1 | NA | TGCGCCAGCAGACAACCTAGCGGGAGGGCCGATGAGCAGTTCTTC | CASRQPSGRADEQFF
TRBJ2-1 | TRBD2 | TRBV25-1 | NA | TGTGCCAGCAGTGGGTTCACGGGGGGGGTTTACAATGAGCAGTTCTTC | CASSGFTGGVYNEQFF
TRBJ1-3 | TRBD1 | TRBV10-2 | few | TGCGCCAGCAGTGACCCGGGAAGGGGGCATTCTGGAAACACCATATATTTT | CASSDPGRGHSGNTIYF
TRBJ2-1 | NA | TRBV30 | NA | TGTGCCCACAGAGGGCGGCACAATGAGCAGTTCTTC | CAHRGRHNEQFF
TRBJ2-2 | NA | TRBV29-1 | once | TGCAGCGTTGGCCGGGGGAACACCGGGGAGCTGTTTTTT | CSVGRGNTGELFF
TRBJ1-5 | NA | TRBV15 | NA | TGTGCCACCACTGGAGGGTTGATAGATCAGCCCCAGCATTTT | CATTGGLIDQPQHF
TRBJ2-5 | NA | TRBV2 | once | TGTGCCAGCAGACTCGGGACTGGAGGTGGGACCCAGTACTTC | CASRLGTGGGTQYF
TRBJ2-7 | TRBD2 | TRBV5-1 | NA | TGCGCCAGCAGCTGGGGGGGACTAGCGGGAGTCTACGAGCAGTACTTC | CASSWGGLAGVYEQYF
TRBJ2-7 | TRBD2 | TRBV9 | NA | TGTGCCAGCAGCGTAGGGGACGGGGGGTATACCTACGAGCAGTACTTC | CASSVGDGGYTYEQYF